This T cell receptor beta chain was retrieved from a study of Ad26.COV2.S vaccination and SARS-CoV-2 variants. Study background: As a participant in COV1001, the donor was in the Ad26.COV2.S trial arm. Each vaccinee took Ad26.COV2.S intramuscularly, once or twice 56 days apart. Overall study findings and caveats: The authors reported substantial breadth in spike-specific CD8+ and CD4+ T cell responses after vaccination.

Profiled with immunoSEQ multiplex PCR; TCRdb holds only in-frame clones, not every one. The sample lists 450,000 to 550,000 clones, about 89% occurring once. Unmatched junction bases numbered 2, after V lost 0 bases and J lost 5 bases. The CDR3 loop spans 13 amino acids. The germline gives CDR1 GTSNPN, CDR2 SVGIG (reference sequence). Treatment: 15 to 20 received Ad26.COV2.S at low or high dose, single or two shots; 5 received placebo; per-sample allocation not given. After the first vaccine or placebo injection, samples were drawn on day 63. About this clone itself: The target antigen is unknown. Other DNA variants within this sample encode the same CDR3.

The TCR originated in a person between 18 and 60 years old who received the Ad26.COV2.S COVID-19 vaccine or a placebo. Sample: peripheral blood, taken in a trial of Ad26.COV2.S vaccine versus placebo. The chain recombines TRBV30 with TRBJ1-2; TRBD1 agrees at 8 bases. CDR3 nucleotide sequence: TGTGCCTGGAGTGTACAGGGGGGGTATGGCTACACCTTC. Protein: CAWSVQGGYGYTF.